This TCR beta chain was identified during a study of T cells in Graves' hyperthyroidism and ophthalmopathy. Per the germline V gene, CDR1 is MDHEN and CDR2 is SYDVKM. The CDR3 covers 17 residues. After removal of 4 bases from V and 0 bases from J, the junction contained 7 bases not matched to a gene. Amplification targeted TCR beta CDR3 regions from RNA transcripts. HTBI primers were employed in a first-round RT-PCR of the TCR CDR3. In TCRdb, the multiplex PCR reads were re-called with MiXCR into one record per CDR3 protein. The table records 220,000 or so distinct CDR3 sequences, around 15% of them present only once. PBMCs came from 9 to 10 ml fresh peripheral blood.

Sequenced material: blood. This clonotype was obtained from a woman aged 18-35 years with Graves' ophthalmopathy. V is TRBV28 and J is TRBJ1-5; 9 positions agree with TRBD1. The CDR3 DNA reads as TGTGCCAGCAGTTCTCTCGGGACAGGGTATAGCAATCAGCCCCAGCATTTT. Amino acids: CASSSLGTGYSNQPQHF.